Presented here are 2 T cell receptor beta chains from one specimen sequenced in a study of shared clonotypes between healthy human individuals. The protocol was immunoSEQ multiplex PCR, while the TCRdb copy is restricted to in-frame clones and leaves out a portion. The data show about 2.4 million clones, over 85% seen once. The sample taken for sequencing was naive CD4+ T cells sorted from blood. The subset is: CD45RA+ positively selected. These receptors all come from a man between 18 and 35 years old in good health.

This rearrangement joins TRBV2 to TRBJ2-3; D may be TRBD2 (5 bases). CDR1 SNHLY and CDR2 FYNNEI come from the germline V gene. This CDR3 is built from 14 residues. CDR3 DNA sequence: TGTGGTACGAAAGCGGTCTACCCCACAGATACGCAGTATTTT. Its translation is CGTKAVYPTDTQYF.

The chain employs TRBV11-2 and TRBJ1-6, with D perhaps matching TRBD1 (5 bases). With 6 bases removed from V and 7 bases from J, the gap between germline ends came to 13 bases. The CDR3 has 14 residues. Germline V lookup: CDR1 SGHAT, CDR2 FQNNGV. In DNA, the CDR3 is TGTGCCAGCAGTCCCCGACAGCAGAATTCACCCCTCCACTTT. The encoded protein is CASSPRQQNSPLHF.